This T cell receptor (beta chain) appears in the sequencing data of a study of neoadjuvant anti-PD-1 for oral cavity cancer. Across the whole study: Most patients had three to four biweekly doses of 3 mg/kg nivolumab before resection. Patients without progression received a fourth nivolumab dose around day 43, then surgical resection on days 50-56. Overall study results and limits: Treg/Th17 ratio rose with pretreatment blood and fell with post-treatment tumor TCRbeta clonality.

With respect to this clone: The antigen is unknown.

The CDR3 consists of 17 residues. V gave up 0 bases and J gave up 1 base, with 15 bases separating them. Looked up from germline, CDR1 is SGHTS and CDR2 is YDEGEE. Generated by immunoSEQ multiplex PCR, the TCRdb table keeps only in-frame clones and is missing some. Counted here are under 85,000 clones, more than 80% occurring once; the ten biggest clones make up about 3.1%. The sample was PBMCs, taken before nivolumab (anti-PD-1) treatment. This rearrangement joins TRBV5-8 to TRBJ2-3, with no clear D. This clonotype originated in a person between 35 and 79 years old with oral cavity squamous cell carcinoma. CDR3 sequence reads: CASSLALGRVGTDTQYF. The CDR3 DNA reads TGTGCCAGCAGCTTGGCCCTGGGAAGGGTTGGCACAGATACGCAGTATTTT.